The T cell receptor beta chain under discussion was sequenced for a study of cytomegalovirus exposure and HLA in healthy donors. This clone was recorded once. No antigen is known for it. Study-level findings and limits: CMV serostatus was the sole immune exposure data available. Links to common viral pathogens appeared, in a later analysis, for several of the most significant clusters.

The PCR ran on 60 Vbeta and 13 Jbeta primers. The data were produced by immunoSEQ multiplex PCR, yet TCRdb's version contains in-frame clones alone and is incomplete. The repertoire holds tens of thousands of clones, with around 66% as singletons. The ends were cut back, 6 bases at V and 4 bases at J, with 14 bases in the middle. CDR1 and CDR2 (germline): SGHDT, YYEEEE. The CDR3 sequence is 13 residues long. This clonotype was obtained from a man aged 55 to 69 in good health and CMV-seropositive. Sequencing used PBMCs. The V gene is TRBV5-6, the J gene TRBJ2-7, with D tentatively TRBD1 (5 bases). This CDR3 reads CASNVVGAYEQYF. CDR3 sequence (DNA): TGTGCCAGCAACGTCGTAGGGGCTTACGAGCAGTACTTC.